The clone carrying this TCR beta chain was detected ten times or more. Its specificity is unknown. The sample originates from a study of T cells after yellow fever vaccination. Study-wide findings and caveats: By day 5 rather than day 15, the secondary response had peaked, though it was weaker. Detected again after the booster were most primary-vaccination clones, at 95% to 98% CD4 and approximately 90% CD8.

Researchers made TCR cDNA using 5'RACE template switching, and this step added a universal primer site and UMIs. TCRdb processed the 5' RACE reads anew with MiXCR; each CDR3 protein has one entry. The sample includes some 390,000 distinct CDR3 sequences, around 6.5% of them seen just once. The junction had 1 base not matched to a gene; V was cut back by 8 bases and J by 2 bases. CDR1 is MNHNS, CDR2 SASEGT, per germline. This CDR3 is built from 14 residues. The chain employs TRBV6-1 and TRBJ2-2; 11 nucleotides align to TRBD2. This receptor was identified in a man aged 25-40 years who received the YFV17D yellow fever vaccine. The specimen comprised PBMCs, sampled 5 days after the yellow fever booster vaccination. In nucleotides, the CDR3 is TGTGCCAGCGGACTAGCGGGCAACACCGGGGAGCTGTTTTTT. Translating it yields CASGLAGNTGELFF.